This T cell receptor (beta chain) derives from a study of blood T cells in healthy people across ages. For the study at large: The capture of about one barcoded beta molecule per two T cells was achieved by template switching.

Using a J-beta primer mix together with a sample-barcoded 5' primer, a second PCR was run for about 6 to 11 cycles. TCRdb re-analysed the 5' RACE reads in MiXCR, keeping a single row per CDR3 protein. The sample has 800,000 to 900,000 distinct CDR3 sequences, roughly 60% seen once. V shed 1 base, J shed 2 bases, and the junction held 7 bases outside the gene matches. There are 17 residues in the CDR3. Germline loops: CDR1 LGHNA, CDR2 YSLEER. V is TRBV4-3 and J is TRBJ2-5; 10 bases align to TRBD2. This sequence originates from a man aged 25 to 40 in good health. Sequenced input: blood. CDR3 in amino acids: CASSQVASSGRQETQYF. The DNA for the CDR3 is TGCGCCAGCAGCCAAGTAGCCTCTAGCGGGAGACAAGAGACCCAGTACTTC.